These 27 T cell receptor beta chains came from one sample sequenced in a study of early T cells in non-severe SARS-CoV-2 infection. TCRdb fed the 5' RACE reads into MiXCR, producing one record per CDR3 protein. The table records 85,000 to 90,000 distinct CDR3 sequences, 14% of them present only once. Input material: whole blood. The receptors originated from an adult who was a healthcare worker with PCR-confirmed SARS-CoV-2 infection or an uninfected control (not recorded which).

The CDR3 DNA reads TGTGCCTGGAGTGTACAAGGCTTGGACTATGGCTACACCTTC. As protein: CAWSVQGLDYGYTF. This rearrangement joins TRBV30 to TRBJ1-2, with D hard to call. CDR1 is GTSNPN, CDR2 SVGIG, per germline (reference sequence). The CDR3 is 14 residues long. The V gene lost 0 bases and the J gene lost 3 bases, with 11 bases spanning the gap.

The chain links TRBV9 to TRBJ1-6, with unresolved D. The germline CDR1 and CDR2 sequences are SGDLS and YYNGEE. CDR3 length equals 19 residues. The germline V and J ends were trimmed by 0 bases and 8 bases, with 24 bases remaining between them. This chain's CDR3 is CASSVDPGSQASWDSPLHF. The CDR3 DNA sequence: TGTGCCAGCAGCGTAGACCCGGGCAGTCAGGCGTCGTGGGATTCACCCCTCCACTTT.

J is TRBJ2-1 and V is TRBV5-6, with a weak D call TRBD2 (5 bases). CDR1 is SGHDT and CDR2 is YYEEEE in the germline V gene. Trimming left V 2 bases short and J 5 bases short, with 14 bases between. CDR3 length: 15 residues. CDR3 sequence reads: CASSLWEPSHNEQFF. In nucleotides, the CDR3 is TGTGCCAGCAGCTTATGGGAGCCGTCCCACAATGAGCAGTTCTTC.

CDR3 nucleotide sequence: TGTGCCAGCAGTCTCCGGACAGGGTGGACAGATACGCAGTATTTT. It codes for CASSLRTGWTDTQYF. The genes are TRBV28 and TRBJ2-3; TRBD1 aligns across 8 bases. V dropped 5 bases and J dropped 3; count of bases not matched to a gene: 7. The CDR3 contains 15 residues. Germline lookup yields CDR1 MDHEN and CDR2 SYDVKM.

This sequence joins TRBV20-1 and TRBJ2-7; D perhaps matches TRBD2 (7 bases). CDR3 length: 15 residues. Germline V CDR1 and CDR2: DFQATT, SNEGSKA (reference sequence). The CDR3 is CSAHLVRGASYEQYF. The CDR3 DNA is TGCAGCGCCCACCTAGTCCGGGGGGCGTCCTACGAGCAGTACTTC.

V and J are TRBV29-1 and TRBJ2-7; D may be TRBD2 (6 bases). The germline CDR1 and CDR2 sequences are SQVTM and ANQGSEA. The CDR3 loop spans 12 amino acids. V was trimmed by 5 bases and J by 1 base, leaving 9 bases between them. The CDR3 DNA sequence: TGCAGCGTTAGGAGGGAATCCTACGAGCAGTACTTC. Encoded protein: CSVRRESYEQYF.

The V call is TRBV7-9, the J call TRBJ1-1, with a weak D call TRBD1 (6 bases). Germline V gene lookup returns CDR1 SEHNR and CDR2 FQNEAQ (reference sequence). The V end lost 5 bases, the J end lost 9 bases, and 10 bases lay between the germline ends. There are 11 residues in the CDR3. CDR3 DNA: TGTGCCAGCAGCCGGACAGACAAAGCTTTCTTT. Its translation is CASSRTDKAFF. The variable domain in full, with the rest retrieved from reference TRBV7-9 and TRBJ1-1, is DTGVSQNPRHKITKRGQNVTFRCDPISEHNRLYWYRQTLGQGPEFLTYFQNEAQLEKSRLLSDRFSAERPKGSFSTLEIQRTEQGDSAMYLCASSRTDKAFFGQGTRLTVV.

At least ten counts were recorded for this clonotype. The V gene is TRBV10-3, the J gene TRBJ2-3, with 9 bases identical to TRBD1. Germline V CDR1 and CDR2: ENHRY, SYGVKD. The CDR3 extends over 14 amino acids. With V trimmed by 2 bases and J by 7 bases, 4 bases remained unmatched. The CDR3 sequence: CAISERTGVNTQYF. The CDR3 DNA reads TGTGCCATCAGTGAGAGGACAGGGGTTAATACGCAGTATTTT.

The chain joins TRBV6-1 to TRBJ1-4; weak D call: TRBD1 (5 bases). CDR1 and CDR2 from the germline V gene are MNHNS and SASEGT. The ends were cut back, 4 bases at V and 7 bases at J, with 19 bases in the middle. The CDR3 is 16 amino acids. CDR3 residues: CASSAFWLGESEKLFF. DNA of the CDR3: TGTGCCAGCAGTGCGTTTTGGCTAGGGGAAAGTGAAAAACTGTTTTTT.

The chain couples TRBV28 to TRBJ2-5; D uncertain. Per the germline V gene, CDR1 is MDHEN and CDR2 is SYDVKM. Trimming left V 7 bases short and J 2 bases short, with 20 bases between. CDR3 length equals 16 residues. CDR3 in amino acids: CASKTRNRVKQETQYF. The CDR3 DNA reads TGTGCCAGCAAAACACGGAATAGGGTCAAGCAAGAGACCCAGTACTTC.

There are a few counts of this clonotype. The chain links TRBV7-4 to TRBJ2-2; 10 nucleotides agree with TRBD1. The CDR3 runs to 20 residues. V lost 3 bases, J lost 1 base, and 14 bases stayed unmatched. Germline V gene lookup returns CDR1 SGHVT and CDR2 SQSDAQ. CDR3 region: CASSFTTGTGAFQNTGELFF. The DNA of the CDR3 is TGTGCCAGCAGCTTCACTACCGGGACAGGGGCCTTCCAGAACACCGGGGAGCTGTTTTTT.

The chain has TRBV5-1 and TRBJ2-7; TRBD1 matches 8 bases. CDR1 SGHRS and CDR2 YFSETQ come from the germline V gene. This CDR3 has 14 residues. V trimming: 2 bases; J trimming: 3 bases; junction bases outside the gene matches: 4. In DNA, the CDR3 is TGCGCCAGCAGCTTACAGGGGGGCGACTACGAGCAGTACTTC. Translated: CASSLQGGDYEQYF.

This chain connects TRBV5-1 to TRBJ2-1; 8 nucleotides align to TRBD2. V was clipped by 4 bases and J by 5 bases; unmatched bases: 11. CDR3 size: 16 residues. CDR1 SGHRS and CDR2 YFSETQ come from the germline V gene. In DNA, the CDR3 is TGCGCCAGCAGCCCCGGCTACGGGGGGGACCACAATGAGCAGTTCTTC. Protein sequence: CASSPGYGGDHNEQFF.

This clonotype showed up just a few times. The V and J genes are TRBV7-2 and TRBJ1-1; TRBD1 might be the D (6 bases). The V end was cut by 5 bases, the J end by 0 bases, with 19 bases between. Germline CDR1 reads SGHTA; CDR2 reads FQGNSA. The CDR3 is 17 amino acids. The CDR3 nucleotides read TGTGCCAGCAGCCCGCCGAGAAACAGGGCCTTGAACACTGAAGCTTTCTTT. As protein: CASSPPRNRALNTEAFF.

V gene TRBV3-1 combines with J gene TRBJ2-5; 9 bases map to TRBD2. The J segment lost 7 bases and the V segment lost 4 bases, leaving 13 bases of the junction unmatched. The germline CDR1 and CDR2 sequences are LGHDT and YNNKEL (reference sequence). The CDR3 contains 16 residues. The CDR3 sequence: CASSPPSGTAGRTQYF. In DNA form, the CDR3 reads TGTGCCAGCAGCCCTCCTAGCGGGACCGCGGGACGGACCCAGTACTTC.

This CDR3 reads CASSLTLLAGVSDTQYF. DNA of the CDR3: TGTGCCAGCAGCCTGACCTTACTAGCGGGAGTGTCAGATACGCAGTATTTT. This chain links TRBV5-5 with TRBJ2-3; 11 bases line up with TRBD2. Germline V gene lookup returns CDR1 SGHKS and CDR2 YYEKEE (reference sequence). This CDR3 region has 17 residues. V was pared by 4 bases and J by 4 bases, with 11 bases of the junction left unmatched.

This clonotype was counted a few times. The rearrangement links TRBV12-3 or TRBV12-4 to TRBJ2-3, with 11 bases that match TRBD2. The CDR3 is 16 residues long. V dropped 8 bases and J dropped 3; count of bases not matched to a gene: 10. This chain's CDR3 is CASFRTLAGVTDTQYF. CDR3 bases: TGTGCCAGCTTTCGTACACTAGCGGGAGTGACAGATACGCAGTATTTT.

The V call is TRBV12-3 or TRBV12-4, the J call TRBJ2-1; 10 nucleotides line up with TRBD2. CDR3 size: 16 residues. V lost 6 bases, J lost 0 bases, and 5 bases stayed unmatched. CDR3 region: CASSTGLAVSYNEQFF. The CDR3 DNA sequence: TGTGCCAGCAGCACCGGACTAGCGGTCTCCTACAATGAGCAGTTCTTC.

The rearrangement joins TRBV28 to TRBJ2-2; D is perhaps TRBD1 (6 bases). Per the germline V gene, CDR1 is MDHEN and CDR2 is SYDVKM. This CDR3 contains 15 residues. The V and J ends lost 4 bases and 4 bases respectively, with 13 bases between them. This CDR3 is CASSSPWTVTGELFF. The CDR3 DNA is TGTGCCAGCAGTTCCCCTTGGACAGTCACCGGGGAGCTGTTTTTT.

This clonotype was counted ten times or more. This chain uses TRBV6-2 or TRBV6-3 with TRBJ2-1; 10 nucleotides align to TRBD2. CDR1 and CDR2 (germline): MNHEY, SVGEGT. Unmatched junction bases numbered 7, after V lost 6 bases and J lost 5 bases. The CDR3 totals 15 residues. The CDR3 DNA sequence: TGTGCCAGCAGGGGGAGCGGGAGGGCGAACAATGAGCAGTTCTTC. As protein: CASRGSGRANNEQFF.

V gene TRBV7-9 combines with J gene TRBJ2-7, with 9 bases identical to TRBD1. V gave up 1 base and J gave up 4 bases; unmatched junction bases: 5. Germline V gene data show CDR1 as SEHNR and CDR2 as FQNEAQ (reference sequence). This CDR3 region has 15 residues. CDR3 sequence reads: CASSLGDRGTYEQYF. The CDR3 DNA follows: TGTGCCAGCAGCTTAGGTGACAGGGGGACGTACGAGCAGTACTTC.

This clonotype showed up just a few times. This rearrangement joins TRBV7-2 to TRBJ1-2; possibly TRBD1 for D (6 bases). Germline CDR1 and CDR2: SGHTA and FQGNSA. The V end lost 3 bases, the J end lost 6 bases, and 20 bases lay between the germline ends. This CDR3 is built from 16 residues. The DNA for the CDR3 is TGTGCCAGCAGCTTTTTTGGCGCCACAGGGCGGCATGGCTACACCTTC. This gives the protein CASSFFGATGRHGYTF.

At least ten counts were recorded for this clonotype. The chain links TRBV7-9 to TRBJ1-1, with unresolved D. V lost 5 bases and J 2 bases, leaving 3 bases between the germline ends. The germline V gene encodes CDR1 SEHNR and CDR2 FQNEAQ (reference sequence). CDR3 length equals 11 residues. The CDR3 is CASSRNTEAFF. DNA for the CDR3: TGTGCCAGCAGCCGTAACACTGAAGCTTTCTTT.

This sequence joins TRBV4-1 and TRBJ2-3; TRBD2 matches at 8 bases. The CDR3 spans 14 residues. Germline CDR1 reads MGHRA; CDR2 reads YSYEKL. V trimming: 6 bases; J trimming: 5 bases; junction bases outside the gene matches: 7. CDR3 in DNA: TGCGCCAGCAGGGAGGCGGGAGGTAAAGATACGCAGTATTTT. Its protein is CASREAGGKDTQYF.

This clonotype was picked up many times. The chain employs TRBV20-1 and TRBJ1-4; D remains unclear. The V and J ends lost 6 bases and 4 bases respectively, with 18 bases between them. Germline V gene data show CDR1 as DFQATT and CDR2 as SNEGSKA (reference sequence). The CDR3 extends over 15 amino acids. CDR3 nucleotide sequence: TGCAGTGCCCCCCGACGGGGAGTAGGTAATGAAAAACTGTTTTTT. It codes for CSAPRRGVGNEKLFF.

This clonotype was picked up many times. This chain connects TRBV6-1 to TRBJ2-1, with TRBD1 as a possible D gene (5 bases). V was shortened by 2 bases and J by 4 bases, with 6 bases between the two germline ends. The CDR3 runs 13 residues. CDR1 and CDR2 (germline): MNHNS, SASEGT. The CDR3 protein is CASSETGYNEQFF. The CDR3 DNA is TGTGCCAGCAGTGAAACAGGTTACAATGAGCAGTTCTTC.

The genes are TRBV7-2 and TRBJ2-7; D perhaps matches TRBD1 (5 bases). The CDR3 sequence is 13 residues long. The V and J ends lost 4 bases and 6 bases respectively, with 13 bases between them. Looked up from germline, CDR1 is SGHTA and CDR2 is FQGNSA. CDR3 amino acids: CASSSSMGLEQYF. In nucleotides, the CDR3 is TGTGCCAGCAGCTCGTCAATGGGGCTCGAGCAGTACTTC. The whole variable domain, remainder taken from reference TRBV7-2 and TRBJ2-7, is GAGVSQSPSNKVTEKGKDVELRCDPISGHTALYWYRQSLGQGLEFLIYFQGNSAPDKSGLPSDRFSAERTGGSVSTLTIQRTQQEDSAVYLCASSSSMGLEQYFGPGTRLTVT.